This T cell receptor (beta chain) derives from a study of T cell responses to AZD1222 COVID-19 vaccine. The study, taken as a whole, reports: Possibly, clonal diversity was underestimated; donors were largely white British and included more females. Spike-specific TCR repertoires showed rising breadth and depth after two AZD1222 doses. Only 5 or 6 people who got AZD1222 tested seropositive at baseline.

Second-dose schedules of about 4 or about 12 weeks were combined. This table comes from immunoSEQ multiplex PCR, and its TCRdb copy is limited to in-frame clones, with some not included. The sample carries 55,000 to 65,000 clones, around three quarters recorded once. Germline CDR1 is LGHDT and CDR2 is YNNKEL (reference sequence). V lost 0 bases, J lost 5 bases, and 7 bases lay in between. This CDR3 is built from 14 residues. As concerns this clone: The antigen is not known.

This TCR derives from an adult who received the AZD1222 COVID-19 vaccine. The chain employs TRBV3-1 (or the pseudogene TRBV3-2) and TRBJ1-4; D unclear. Sequenced here: peripheral blood, sampled 28 days after the second AZD1222 dose. CDR3: CASSQDLGNEKLFF. For the CDR3, the DNA is TGTGCCAGCAGCCAAGATTTGGGGAATGAAAAACTGTTTTTT.